This T cell receptor beta chain came from a study of beta chain features in type 1 diabetes. About the research overall: About 98,000,000 sorted cells were examined across all samples.

Trimming cost V 5 bases and J 4 bases, with 18 bases left between them. Per germline, CDR1 SGHTA and CDR2 FQGNSA. This CDR3 contains 16 residues. Concerning this clone: Its antigen is still unknown.

Study-level results: Across all four CD4+ subsets, people with type 1 diabetes showed modestly shorter TCRB CDR3s. Across patients, naive, central memory and Treg TCRB repertoires exhibited apparently greater similarity than was observed across healthy donors. Insertion counts at VDJ junctions were lower in type 1 diabetes patients, who also showed more deletions there.

Reverse transcription of all isolated RNA meant that expressed TCRB transcripts were sequenced. Profiling relied on immunoSEQ multiplex PCR, and the TCRdb table lists in-frame clones only, not all of them. The sample lists about 340,000 clones; roughly 8% were seen once. The sequenced sample was central memory CD4+ T cells from blood. The rearrangement uses TRBV7-2 and TRBJ2-1, with a possible D match to TRBD2 (6 bases). The receptor comes from a woman aged 18-35 years in good health. CDR3 sequence: CASSAFTGVRYNEQFF. The DNA of the CDR3 is TGTGCCAGCAGCGCTTTCACGGGAGTTAGGTACAATGAGCAGTTCTTC.